Shown below are 13 T cell receptor beta chains from a single sample sequenced in a study of control samples from healthy donors and cancer patients. Libraries were prepared by immunoSEQ multiplex PCR; TCRdb keeps only in-frame clonotypes and omits some of them. There are just over 20,000 clones in the sample; approximately 80% occur only once, and roughly 24% lies in the top ten. The sequenced sample was PBMCs. These TCRs come from a man in his fifties or sixties with colorectal cancer.

In this sample, this clone turned up once. The rearrangement uses TRBV30 and TRBJ2-6, with D hard to call. V lost 0 bases and J lost 2, with 8 bases in between. Germline V gene lookup returns CDR1 GTSNPN and CDR2 SVGIG (reference sequence). The CDR3 totals 15 residues. CDR3 nucleotide sequence: TGTGCCTGGAGTGTAAACCTAGCTGGGGCCAACGTCCTGACTTTC. Translation gives CAWSVNLAGANVLTF. Complete variable domain (other parts from reference TRBV30 and TRBJ2-6): SQTIHQWPATLVQPVGSPLSLECTVEGTSNPNLYWYRQAAGRGLQLLFYSVGIGQISSEVPQNLSASRPQDRQFILSSKKLLLSDSGFYLCAWSVNLAGANVLTFGAGSRLTVL.

This clone occurred once. The rearrangement joins TRBV6-2 or TRBV6-3 to TRBJ1-5; D is unresolved. The length of the CDR3 is 17 residues. Trimming cost V 3 bases and J 3 bases, with 18 bases left between them. Germline CDR1 is MNHEY and CDR2 is SVGEGT. The CDR3 DNA reads as TGTGCCAGCAGTTATGTCCCTTCGCAGGCCTTCAATCAGCCCCAGCATTTT. Its translation is CASSYVPSQAFNQPQHF.

J is TRBJ1-2 and V is TRBV3-1 (or the pseudogene TRBV3-2); 9 nucleotides match TRBD1. The trim removed 8 bases at V and 6 bases at J, leaving 10 bases unmatched. The CDR3 is made up of 14 amino acids. Germline loops: CDR1 LGHDT, CDR2 YNNKEL (reference sequence). The CDR3 bases are TGTGCCAGCGGGACAGGGTTAGGTAGTAATGGCTACACCTTC. It encodes CASGTGLGSNGYTF.

The gene calls are TRBV12-5 and TRBJ2-5; a possible D gene is TRBD1 (5 bases). The CDR3 loop spans 13 amino acids. Trimming took off 3 bases at V and 4 bases at J, with 9 bases between the two ends. Germline lookup yields CDR1 LGHNT and CDR2 FRNRAP. CDR3 DNA sequence: TGTGCTAGTGGTTTCGGACATCGAGAGACCCAGTACTTC. Protein sequence: CASGFGHRETQYF.

The chain uses TRBV9 and TRBJ2-3; D is perhaps TRBD2 (5 bases). Trimming left V 2 bases short and J 1 base short, with 11 bases between. Germline V gene data show CDR1 as SGDLS and CDR2 as YYNGEE. The length of the CDR3 is 15 residues. The DNA of the CDR3 is TGTGCCAGCAGCGTGGCTAGCTTCGGCACAGATACGCAGTATTTT. Protein sequence: CASSVASFGTDTQYF.

The rearrangement links TRBV5-5 to TRBJ2-7, with TRBD1 identical over 8 bases. Trimming took 3 bases from V and 4 from J; bases not matched to a gene: 12. Germline V gene sequence: CDR1 SGHKS, CDR2 YYEKEE (reference sequence). CDR3 size: 16 residues. CDR3 loop: CASSSGQVSRRYEQYV. As DNA, the CDR3 is TGTGCCAGCAGCTCGGGACAGGTTTCCAGACGATACGAGCAGTACGTC.

The chain employs TRBV6-2 or TRBV6-3 and TRBJ2-5, with 7 bases identical to TRBD2. The CDR3 loop spans 17 amino acids. Germline V gene sequence: CDR1 MNHEY, CDR2 SVGEGT. The V segment lost 2 bases and the J segment 4 bases; nucleotides outside the gene matches: 13. The CDR3: CASSYLSGSGYRETQYF. CDR3 DNA sequence: TGTGCCAGCAGTTACCTGTCTGGTAGCGGGTATAGAGAGACCCAGTACTTC.

The chain employs TRBV7-2 and TRBJ1-2; the D gene is possibly TRBD1 (5 bases). Germline lookup yields CDR1 SGHTA and CDR2 FQGNSA. CDR3 length: 15 residues. The V end lost 1 base, the J end lost 0 bases, and 9 bases lay between the germline ends. CDR3 coding DNA: TGTGCCAGCAGCTTAGGTGGGGCCTCTAACTATGGCTACACCTTC. Translating gives CASSLGGASNYGYTF.

This chain connects TRBV5-4 to TRBJ1-1, with D maybe TRBD1 (6 bases). The germline V gene encodes CDR1 SGHNT and CDR2 YYREEE (reference sequence). This CDR3 spans 14 amino acids. V lost 3 bases and J 2 bases, leaving 11 bases between the germline ends. DNA of the CDR3: TGTGCCAGCAGCTCCCCGGGGGCTAACACTGAAGCTTTCTTT. It specifies CASSSPGANTEAFF.

CDR3 loop: CASTRRGSTDTQYF. CDR3 coding DNA: TGCGCCAGCACCCGGCGAGGTAGCACAGATACGCAGTATTTT. The chain links TRBV10-2 to TRBJ2-3; D is ambiguous. Between the trimmed V and J ends, which lost 7 bases and 0 bases, there was a span of 11 bases. The CDR3 contains 14 residues. Per the germline V gene, CDR1 is WSHSY and CDR2 is SAAADI.

V and J are TRBV7-2 and TRBJ1-6, with unresolved D. V was cut by 5 bases and J by 7 bases, with 6 bases left in between. The length of the CDR3 is 12 residues. Germline CDR1 is SGHTA and CDR2 is FQGNSA. CDR3 bases: TGTGCCAGCAGCGGCGGGAATTCACCCCTCCACTTT. Encoded protein: CASSGGNSPLHF.

The rearrangement uses TRBV24-1 and TRBJ2-5, with 11 bases fitting TRBD1. Germline loops: CDR1 KGHDR, CDR2 SFDVKD. CDR3 length: 17 amino acids. The V gene end was trimmed by 3 bases and the J gene end by 5 bases; junction bases not matched to a gene: 10. In DNA form, the CDR3 reads TGTGCCACCAGTGATGCCCGTCCGGGACAGGGGGGGGAGACCCAGTACTTC. It codes for CATSDARPGQGGETQYF.

The V gene is TRBV19, the J gene TRBJ1-2; 9 bases align to TRBD1. The V and J ends lost 6 bases and 3 bases, in that order; junction bases with no gene match: 2. The CDR3 has 13 residues. The germline V gene encodes CDR1 LNHDA and CDR2 SQIVND (reference sequence). For the CDR3, the DNA is TGTGCCAGTAGCCGACAGGGGGACTATGGCTACACCTTC. Encoded protein: CASSRQGDYGYTF.